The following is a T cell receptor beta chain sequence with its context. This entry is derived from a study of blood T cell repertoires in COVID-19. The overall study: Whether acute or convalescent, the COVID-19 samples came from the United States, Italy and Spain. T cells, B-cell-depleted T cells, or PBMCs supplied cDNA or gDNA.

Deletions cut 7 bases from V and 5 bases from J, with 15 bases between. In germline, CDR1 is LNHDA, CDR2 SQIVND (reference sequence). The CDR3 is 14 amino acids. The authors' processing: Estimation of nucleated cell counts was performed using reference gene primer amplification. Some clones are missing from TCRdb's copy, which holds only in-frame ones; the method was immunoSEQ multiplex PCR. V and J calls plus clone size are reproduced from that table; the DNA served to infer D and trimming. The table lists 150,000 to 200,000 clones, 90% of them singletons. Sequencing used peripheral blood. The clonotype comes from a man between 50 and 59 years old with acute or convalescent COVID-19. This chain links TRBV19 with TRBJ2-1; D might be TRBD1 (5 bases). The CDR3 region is CASNPTGLNNEQFF. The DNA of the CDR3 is TGTGCCAGTAACCCCACAGGCTTAAACAATGAGCAGTTCTTC.